The 9 T cell receptor beta chains below come from one sample, sequenced in a study of blood T cells in healthy people across ages. Together with a sample-barcoded 5' primer, a J-beta primer mix was included in a second PCR lasting roughly 7 to 11 cycles. From the 5' RACE reads, TCRdb called clonotypes with MiXCR, one entry per CDR3 protein. The profile covers about 930,000 distinct CDR3 sequences, with just under 30% appearing a single time and 10% taken by the ten largest. These data were also reused for a study on T cells of mothers and their children.

The specimen sequenced was blood. The receptors stem from a woman aged 40 to 50 in good health.

The V gene is TRBV5-6, the J gene TRBJ2-5; 8 bases are shared with TRBD1. TRBJ2-7 explains the end of the DNA better; the J call may be wrong. From germline, CDR1 is SGHDT and CDR2 YYEEEE. The CDR3 covers 14 residues. CDR3 sequence (DNA): TGTGCCAGCAGCTTGATTACAGGGGGTAACGAGCAGTACTTC. It codes for CASSLITGGNEQYF.

The table lists this clonotype with a few counts. Given a much more abundant clone one base away, this may be a read error. This chain uses TRBV20-1 with TRBJ2-4; tentatively, D is TRBD1 or TRBD2 (5 bases each). V lost 6 bases, J lost 13 bases, and 25 bases lay in between. Germline V gene lookup returns CDR1 DFQATT and CDR2 SNEGSKA (reference sequence). CDR3 length: 14 amino acids. The CDR3 coding sequence is TGCAGTGCCCCATTTGAGGGGAGCCACAATGAGCAGTACTTC. Translated: CSAPFEGSHNEQYF.

This clonotype has ten or more counts. The V call is TRBV7-6, the J call TRBJ2-7, with a tentative D call TRBD1 (5 bases). Per germline, CDR1 SGHVS and CDR2 FNYEAQ. Deletions cut 5 bases from V and 3 bases from J, with 11 bases between. The CDR3 contains 13 residues. This chain's CDR3 is CASSPDRFYEQYF. The CDR3, as DNA: TGTGCCAGCAGCCCCGACAGATTCTACGAGCAGTACTTC.

In its sample, this clonotype was seen many times. This chain uses TRBV29-1 with TRBJ2-3; the D gene is possibly TRBD2 (6 bases). CDR3 size: 12 residues. Germline-derived CDR1 and CDR2 are SQVTM and ANQGSEA. Trimming shortened V by 6 bases and J by 5 bases, and 12 bases separated the two germline ends. The CDR3 sequence is CSVGGLEDTQYF. DNA for the CDR3: TGCAGCGTGGGGGGACTTGAAGATACGCAGTATTTT.

V usage is TRBV29-1 and J usage is TRBJ2-1; 7 positions match TRBD2. Trimming took 7 bases from V and 4 from J; bases not matched to a gene: 7. The CDR3 contains 13 residues. The germline gives CDR1 SQVTM, CDR2 ANQGSEA. The CDR3 coding sequence is TGCAGCGCGGGGGGAGCGGCGTACAATGAGCAGTTCTTC. Protein: CSAGGAAYNEQFF.

This clonotype was counted between two and nine times. The CDR3 sequence is CASKWGGRRRGLRYTDTQYF. The CDR3 bases are TGTGCCAGCAAATGGGGAGGACGCCGTAGGGGCTTGAGATACACAGATACGCAGTATTTT. This rearrangement joins TRBV28 to TRBJ2-3, with a tentative D call TRBD2 (6 bases). V was cut by 7 bases and J by 2 bases, with 31 bases left in between. This CDR3 comprises 20 residues. The germline CDR1 and CDR2 sequences are MDHEN and SYDVKM.

The rearrangement uses TRBV6-2 or TRBV6-3 and TRBJ1-1; TRBD1 matches at 7 bases. V shed 0 bases and J 1 base; nucleotides not matched to a gene: 8. CDR3 length: 17 residues. Looked up from germline, CDR1 is MNHEY and CDR2 is SVGEGT. For the CDR3, the DNA is TGTGCCAGCAGTTACTCGACGACAGGGTTGGAGAACACTGAAGCTTTCTTT. This codes for CASSYSTTGLENTEAFF.

The CDR3: CASSEPGATNEKLFF. The CDR3 DNA is TGTGCCAGCAGTGAACCAGGGGCAACTAATGAAAAACTGTTTTTT. The rearrangement links TRBV2 to TRBJ1-4; a weak D match, TRBD1 (6 bases). V gave up 2 bases and J gave up 0 bases, with 7 bases separating them. This CDR3 contains 15 residues. Germline loops: CDR1 SNHLY, CDR2 FYNNEI.

The chain joins TRBV6-2 or TRBV6-3 to TRBJ1-1; D is ambiguous. The germline V gene has CDR1 MNHEY and CDR2 SVGEGT. Trimming left V 11 bases short and J 5 bases short, with 18 bases between. The length of the CDR3 is 13 residues. This CDR3 is CASQLDGVTEAFF. The CDR3 DNA reads as TGTGCCTCTCAACTCGACGGGGTGACTGAAGCTTTCTTT.